This entry is about one T cell receptor (beta chain). As yet, its antigen is unknown. The PCR ran on 60 Vbeta and 13 Jbeta primers. The assay was immunoSEQ multiplex PCR, and TCRdb's table has in-frame clones only and misses some. The table shows about 140,000 clones, with about 80% occurring only once. Donors were ostensibly healthy at sampling, although undocumented immune exposures were probable. The sample originates from a study of cytomegalovirus exposure and HLA in healthy donors. Whole-study findings and limits: Among the CMV-associated chains, three were confirmed in vitro as specific for CMV antigens. Most CMV-associated TCR beta chains were later found to appear HLA-restricted. Cytomegalovirus association was assigned to more than 150 TCR beta chains.

This CDR3 contains 12 residues. Trimming took 4 bases from V and 4 from J, leaving 6 bases between them. Germline assignment: CDR1 MNHNS and CDR2 SASEGT. Sequencing was carried out using PBMCs. The source of this sequence is a man aged 25-45 years in good health and CMV-seropositive. The chain uses TRBV6-1 and TRBJ2-3; D possibly corresponds to TRBD1 (6 bases). The CDR3 reads CASSGTADTQYF. Written as DNA, the CDR3 is TGTGCCAGCAGTGGGACAGCAGATACGCAGTATTTT.